A selection of T cell receptor beta chains follows, all from one sample in a study of immune evolution from preneoplasia to lung adenocarcinoma. Produced via immunoSEQ multiplex PCR; TCRdb's table is partial and in-frame only. Here the sample spans roughly 5,400 clones, around 88% being singletons. Source material: FFPE invasive lung adenocarcinoma tissue. The receptors come from a person between 50 and 69 years old with lung adenocarcinoma. The CDR3 runs from the conserved cysteine through the conserved F or W. The D gene is left open where the match is weak. The size entry is marked missing in some rows and otherwise reads once, few, many or a size class.

d_call j_call v_call clone_size cdr3_aa cdr3_nt
TRBD2 TRBJ2-5 TRBV7-9 NA CASSSRLAGVETQYF TGTGCCAGCAGCTCTCGACTAGCGGGAGTGGAGACCCAGTACTTC
NA TRBJ2-5 TRBV28 NA CASSFGSKETQYF TGTGCCAGCAGTTTCGGCAGCAAAGAGACCCAGTACTTC
TRBD2 TRBJ2-1 TRBV6-4 NA CASSELAGGVNEQFF TGTGCCAGCAGTGAACTAGCGGGAGGAGTCAATGAGCAGTTCTTC
NA TRBJ1-1 TRBV9 NA CASSVDEGTEAFF TGTGCCAGCAGCGTAGACGAGGGAACTGAAGCTTTCTTT
NA TRBJ1-4 TRBV14 NA CASSHRVRGPNEKLFF TGTGCCAGCAGCCACAGGGTTCGGGGGCCAAATGAAAAACTGTTTTTT
NA TRBJ2-5 TRBV7-9 NA CASSVEGGTANYF TGTGCCAGCAGCGTCGAAGGGGGGACAGCTAATTACTTC
TRBD2 TRBJ2-5 TRBV11-3 NA CASSRANSGVYQETQYF TGTGCCAGCAGCCGGGCGAACAGCGGGGTGTACCAAGAGACCCAGTACTTC
NA TRBJ2-1 TRBV6-1 NA CASSEARRAPGRFF TGTGCCAGCAGTGAAGCGCGAAGGGCTCCCGGGCGGTTCTTC
NA TRBJ2-6 TRBV28 NA CASSLQGGLGTGANVLTF TGTGCCAGCAGTTTACAGGGGGGGTTGGGAACTGGGGCCAACGTCCTGACTTTC
NA TRBJ1-1 TRBV7-9 NA CASSLGVGGNTEAFF TGTGCCAGCAGCTTAGGTGTAGGGGGGAACACTGAAGCTTTCTTT
NA TRBJ2-2 TRBV10-1 NA CASSERQAGTGELFF TGCGCCAGCAGTGAACGACAGGCGGGTACCGGGGAGCTGTTTTTT
NA TRBJ2-5 TRBV20-1 few CSATNLGDQYF TGCAGTGCCACGAACCTCGGGGACCAGTACTTC
NA TRBJ2-2 TRBV7-2 NA CASRLTRDTGELFF TGTGCCAGCAGGCTTACTAGGGATACCGGGGAGCTGTTTTTT
NA TRBJ2-7 TRBV2 once CASKRQTYEQYF TGTGCCAGCAAACGGCAGACATACGAGCAGTACTTC
NA TRBJ1-5 TRBV6-1 once CASSEALTTRNQPQHF TGTGCCAGCAGTGAAGCGCTTACCACCCGCAATCAGCCCCAGCATTTT
TRBD1 TRBJ2-7 TRBV2 NA CASSTQGTAYEQYF TGTGCCAGCAGTACACAGGGGACAGCCTACGAGCAGTACTTC
TRBD1 TRBJ1-2 TRBV11-3 NA CASSLGTGGDYGYTF TGTGCCAGCAGCTTAGGGACAGGGGGCGACTATGGCTACACCTTC
TRBD1 TRBJ2-2 TRBV4-2 NA CASSQDGYTPDRGGELFF TGTGCCAGCAGCCAAGATGGGTACACTCCAGACAGGGGCGGGGAGCTGTTTTTT
NA TRBJ1-2 TRBV9 NA CASSPWRVEQNYGYTF TGTGCCAGCAGCCCCTGGCGGGTGGAACAAAACTATGGCTACACCTTC
NA TRBJ2-7 TRBV6-6 NA CASNPRDTQYEQYF TGTGCCAGCAACCCCCGGGACACGCAATACGAGCAGTACTTC
NA TRBJ2-2 TRBV12-5 NA CASGLSSNTGELFF TGTGCTAGTGGTTTGTCCTCCAACACCGGGGAGCTGTTTTTT
TRBD2 TRBJ2-5 TRBV5-1 once CASSLHAAGGGETQYF TGCGCCAGCAGCCTCCATGCCGCGGGAGGAGGCGAGACCCAGTACTTC
TRBD1 TRBJ1-2 TRBV5-1 NA CASSFRDRGYGYTF TGCGCCAGCAGCTTCCGGGACAGGGGCTATGGCTACACCTTC
NA TRBJ2-1 TRBV7-2 once CASSGYNEQFF TGTGCCTCTTCGGGGTACAATGAGCAGTTCTTC
TRBD2 TRBJ2-5 TRBV18 NA CASSQGLAGQETQYF TGTGCCAGCTCTCAAGGACTAGCGGGACAAGAGACCCAGTACTTC
NA TRBJ2-3 TRBV7-2 NA CASSPIQYLTDTQYF TGTGCCAGCAGCCCCATACAGTACCTCACAGATACGCAGTATTTT
NA TRBJ2-7 TRBV9 NA CASSVGLGDYEQYF TGTGCCAGCAGCGTGGGGCTAGGGGACTACGAGCAGTACTTC
NA TRBJ1-2 TRBV5-6 NA CASSGGYGYTF TGTGCCAGCAGCGGGGGCTATGGCTACACCTTC
TRBD1 TRBJ1-2 TRBV29-1 NA CSVGIATGSNYGYTF TGCAGCGTTGGCATAGCGACAGGGTCTAACTATGGCTACACCTTC
NA TRBJ2-1 TRBV30 NA CAWNRNPYNEQFF TGTGCCTGGAACAGAAACCCGTACAATGAGCAGTTCTTC
TRBD1 TRBJ1-1 TRBV27 NA CASYRGLNTEAFF TGTGCCAGCTACAGGGGGCTGAACACTGAAGCTTTCTTT
TRBD2 TRBJ2-7 TRBV6-5 NA CASSRGLGVLYEQYF TGTGCCAGCAGCCGCGGACTAGGGGTTCTCTACGAGCAGTACTTC
TRBD1 TRBJ1-4 TRBV9 NA CASSATPGQGNEKLFF TGTGCCAGCAGCGCAACCCCGGGACAGGGGAATGAAAAACTGTTTTTT
NA TRBJ1-1 TRBV11-2 NA CASSLWTDEAFF TGTGCCAGCAGCTTATGGACAGATGAAGCTTTCTTT
NA TRBJ2-3 TRBV9 NA CASIPYTQYF TGTGCCAGCATTCCGTATACGCAGTATTTT
NA TRBJ2-1 TRBV11-3 NA CASSLSGPANEQFF TGTGCCAGCAGCTTATCAGGACCAGCCAATGAGCAGTTCTTC
TRBD1 TRBJ2-3 TRBV15 NA CATSRGQGADTQYF TGTGCCACCAGCAGAGGACAGGGGGCAGATACGCAGTATTTT
TRBD2 TRBJ2-3 TRBV9 NA CASSSGTHSTDTQYF TGTGCCAGCAGTAGCGGGACTCATAGCACAGATACGCAGTATTTT
TRBD2 TRBJ2-3 TRBV5-4 NA CASSSGLAGATDTQYF TGTGCCAGCAGTTCCGGACTAGCGGGAGCGACAGATACGCAGTATTTT
NA TRBJ1-1 TRBV23-1 NA CASSQSPSPNTEAFF TGCGCCAGCAGTCAATCCCCTTCCCCGAACACTGAAGCTTTCTTT
NA TRBJ2-7 TRBV6-1 NA CASSEARLATEQYF TGTGCCAGCAGTGAAGCGAGGTTAGCCACCGAGCAGTACTTC
NA TRBJ2-1 TRBV19 NA CASSYRGRRQGNEQFF TGTGCCAGTAGTTATAGGGGGAGGCGTCAGGGGAATGAGCAGTTCTTC
NA TRBJ2-3 TRBV11-2 NA CASSKQGASTDTQYF TGTGCCAGCAGCAAACAGGGTGCTAGCACAGATACGCAGTATTTT
TRBD1 TRBJ1-1 TRBV18 NA CASSGQGRNTEAFF TGTGCCAGCTCCGGACAGGGGCGGAACACTGAAGCTTTCTTT
NA TRBJ2-2 TRBV6-5 NA CASGIGGTGELFF TGTGCCAGCGGAATCGGAGGCACCGGGGAGCTGTTTTTT